This TCR beta chain was recorded in a study of T cell changes during pregnancy in multiple sclerosis. Here immunoSEQ multiplex PCR was the method, and the copy in TCRdb shows in-frame clones only, minus some. The profile shows over 90,000 clones, approximately 94% of them singletons. The V and J ends lost 1 base and 7 bases respectively, with 11 bases between them. The CDR3 extends over 14 amino acids. Germline CDR1 is MGHRA and CDR2 is YSYEKL. The chain has TRBV4-1 and TRBJ2-4; D remains unclear. This clonotype was obtained from a female donor with multiple sclerosis, enrolled in a pregnancy study. Specimen: peripheral blood, collected after pregnancy. The CDR3 nucleotides read TGCGCCAGCAGCCAAGTATTTGCCGAGAACATTCAGTACTTC. As protein: CASSQVFAENIQYF.